A selection of T cell receptor beta chains follows, all from one sample in a study of blood T cell repertoires in COVID-19. The table came from immunoSEQ multiplex PCR; TCRdb's copy has only in-frame clones and leaves some out. Of around 250,000 clones in the sample, more than 75% were seen once. The sequenced material came from peripheral blood. The receptor set was obtained from a woman between 55 and 75 years old who had recovered from COVID-19. CDR3s include the opening cysteine and the closing phenylalanine or tryptophan. The order of the fields is D gene, clone size, V gene, J gene, CDR3 DNA, CDR3 protein. D genes are given only for firm matches. Size values are once, few and many counts, or a class for expanded clones, and some rows have none.

.,.,TRBV14,TRBJ2-1,TGTGCCAGCAGCCCTCTACGCCTCTACAATGAGCAGTTCTTC,CASSPLRLYNEQFF
.,.,TRBV7-9,TRBJ1-2,TGTGCCAGCAGCTTGGAGGGGGGGCACTATGGCTACACCTTC,CASSLEGGHYGYTF
.,.,TRBV2,TRBJ2-1,TGTGCCAGCAGTGATTCGGGGTATGAGCAGTTCTTC,CASSDSGYEQFF
TRBD1,.,TRBV7-9,TRBJ1-2,TGTGCCAGCAGCTTCTCTGACAGGGGCTATGGCTACACCTTC,CASSFSDRGYGYTF
TRBD1,.,TRBV19,TRBJ1-2,TGTGCCAGTAGTATAGGTAGTACAGACAGGGCGGGCTATGGCTACACCTTC,CASSIGSTDRAGYGYTF
.,.,TRBV5-6,TRBJ2-7,TGTGCCAGCAGCTTGCCCCGACAGAGCTCCTACGAGCAGTACTTC,CASSLPRQSSYEQYF
.,.,TRBV6-5,TRBJ2-2,TGTGCCGGGGGCAGCGACACCGGGGAGCTGTTTTTT,CAGGSDTGELFF
.,.,TRBV6-5,TRBJ2-3,TGTGCCATTACGCTGCGGGACACAGATACGCAGTATTTT,CAITLRDTDTQYF
.,.,TRBV2,TRBJ1-5,TGTGCCAGCAGTACTCTTTCAGCGAGCAATCAGCCCCAGCATTTT,CASSTLSASNQPQHF
.,.,TRBV7-3,TRBJ2-6,TGTGCCAGCAGCTTGGGGACTCTCTCTGGGGCCAACGTCCTGACTTTC,CASSLGTLSGANVLTF
TRBD1,once,TRBV29-1,TRBJ1-1,TGCAGCGCCGACAGGGGTGGGAACACTGAAGCTTTCTTT,CSADRGGNTEAFF
.,.,TRBV7-9,TRBJ2-1,TGTGCCAGCGGTAGAGGGGGCGGGACCTACAATGAGCAGTTCTTC,CASGRGGGTYNEQFF
.,.,TRBV5-1,TRBJ1-5,TGCGCCAGCAGCCTGGACGACTCTCAGCCCCAGCATTTT,CASSLDDSQPQHF
TRBD1,.,TRBV2,TRBJ2-1,TGTGCCAGCAGTGAACGGGGACAGGCTTTCGTCAAGTTCTTC,CASSERGQAFVKFF
.,.,TRBV4-3,TRBJ1-6,TGCGCCAGCAGCCAAGAAAGGCAGGGGCAAATAAATAATTCACCCCTCCACTTT,CASSQERQGQINNSPLHF
TRBD2,.,TRBV7-3,TRBJ2-1,TGTGCCAGCAGCTCCCCCCTGACTAGCGGGGTTGATGAGCAGTTCTTC,CASSSPLTSGVDEQFF
TRBD2,.,TRBV19,TRBJ2-7,TGTGCCAGTAGTCGCCTCTCGACTAGCGGGGGGGCGGAGCAGTACTTC,CASSRLSTSGGAEQYF
.,.,TRBV7-8,TRBJ2-7,TGTGCCAGCAGCTTATTGGCGGGGAAGATGTACGAGCAGTACTTC,CASSLLAGKMYEQYF
.,.,TRBV18,TRBJ2-1,TGTGCCAGCTCAACCGGGCCGGCACAGGGAGAGCAGTTCTTC,CASSTGPAQGEQFF
TRBD1,.,TRBV29-1,TRBJ1-2,TGCAGCGTTGATACAGGGGGAAGTGGCTACACCTTC,CSVDTGGSGYTF
TRBD1,.,TRBV7-8,TRBJ1-4,TGTGCCAGCAGCTCCCTACAGGGGGGGAATGAAAAACTGTTTTTT,CASSSLQGGNEKLFF
TRBD1,.,TRBV7-3,TRBJ2-7,TGTGCCAGCAGCCCGGGACAGGGGGATTCCTACGAGCAGTACTTC,CASSPGQGDSYEQYF
.,.,TRBV3-1/TRBV3-2,TRBJ2-1,TGTGCCAGCAGCCAAGAAAGAGGGGGGGCAGGGTATGAGCAGTTCTTC,CASSQERGGAGYEQFF
.,.,TRBV7-9,TRBJ1-2,TGTGCCGGTTACAGGGCCTCCTACCCTTTGAACTATGGCTACACCTTC,CAGYRASYPLNYGYTF
TRBD2,once,TRBV20-1,TRBJ2-3,TGCAGTGCTAGTCGACTAGCTGGGCGAGATACGCAGTATTTT,CSASRLAGRDTQYF
TRBD2,once,TRBV10-3,TRBJ2-1,TGTGCCACCGTAGCGGGGGGGCGTAATGAGCAGTTCTTC,CATVAGGRNEQFF
.,.,TRBV9,TRBJ1-3,TGTGCCAGCAGCATGACTCAGGGGCCCGGAAACACCATATATTTT,CASSMTQGPGNTIYF
TRBD1,.,TRBV5-6,TRBJ1-2,TGTGCCAGCAGTCAAGGATCGGGACAGGGCTACTATGGCTACACCTTC,CASSQGSGQGYYGYTF
.,.,TRBV19,TRBJ1-1,TGTGCCAGTAGTCCATGGCAGGGTCGCATCACTGAAGCTTTCTTT,CASSPWQGRITEAFF
.,.,TRBV9,TRBJ1-2,TGTGCCAGCAGCCCCTGGACACTGAACTATGGCTACACCTTC,CASSPWTLNYGYTF
.,.,TRBV2,TRBJ1-2,TGTGCCAGCGCCCGGGACAACAAGAACTATGGCTACACCTTC,CASARDNKNYGYTF
TRBD1,.,TRBV5-4,TRBJ1-2,TGTGCCAGCAGCTCCCCACCGGGACAGGGGTCGGGTGGCTACACCTTC,CASSSPPGQGSGGYTF
.,.,TRBV18,TRBJ1-2,TGTGCCAGCTCACCAGGGCAGGGAGGTGGCTACACCTTC,CASSPGQGGGYTF
TRBD1,.,TRBV6-5,TRBJ2-3,TGTGCCAGCAGTTACCTGGACAGGGGAAAAGATACGCAGTATTTT,CASSYLDRGKDTQYF
.,.,TRBV27,TRBJ1-3,TGTGCCAGCAGTTTAGACAGAACAAGAAACACCATATATTTT,CASSLDRTRNTIYF
TRBD1,.,TRBV25-1,TRBJ1-2,TGTGCCAGCAGTGAAAACAGGGGCTATGGCTACACCTTC,CASSENRGYGYTF